A selection of T cell receptor beta chains follows, all from one sample in a study of beta chain features in type 1 diabetes. Some clones are missing from TCRdb's copy, which holds only in-frame ones; the method was immunoSEQ multiplex PCR. The sample carries approximately 400,000 clones, about 14% recorded once. The specimen was naive CD4+ T cells from blood. These receptors were obtained from a woman aged 18 to 35 in good health. The CDR3 runs from the conserved cysteine through the conserved F or W. Fields, in order: V gene, clone size, J gene, D gene, CDR3 protein, CDR3 DNA. The D gene is left open where the match is weak. Expanded clones are given a class, and other clones once, few, many or no size at all.

TRBV30	few	TRBJ2-7	.	CAWSVRTVGRYF	TGTGCCTGGAGTGTACGGACAGTTGGAAGGTACTTC
TRBV28	few	TRBJ1-5	.	CASSQTNQPQHF	TGTGCCAGCAGTCAGACAAATCAGCCCCAGCATTTT
TRBV2	.	TRBJ2-5	TRBD1	CASRLQGAREETQYF	TGTGCCAGCAGGCTACAGGGGGCTAGGGAAGAGACCCAGTACTTC
TRBV5-1	.	TRBJ1-2	TRBD1	CASSLDGQARYGYTF	TGCGCCAGCAGCTTGGATGGACAGGCCAGGTATGGCTACACCTTC
TRBV7-9	few	TRBJ2-1	TRBD2	CASSSFGGTTLNEQFF	TGTGCCAGCAGCTCATTCGGCGGGACTACATTGAATGAGCAGTTCTTC
TRBV15	few	TRBJ2-1	TRBD2	CATSRDAGDGEQFF	TGTGCCACCAGCAGAGATGCGGGAGACGGTGAGCAGTTCTTC
TRBV5-1	.	TRBJ1-1	.	CASSLTETQTGEAFF	TGCGCCAGCAGCCTAACGGAAACCCAGACAGGTGAAGCTTTCTTT
TRBV18	.	TRBJ2-6	TRBD2	CASSPWTSGRFGANVLTF	TGTGCCAGCTCACCCTGGACTAGCGGGAGGTTTGGGGCCAACGTCCTGACTTTC
TRBV30	.	TRBJ2-3	TRBD1	CAWQPGTGVEYF	TGTGCCTGGCAACCCGGGACAGGGGTGGAGTATTTT
TRBV6-4	few	TRBJ2-1	TRBD1	CASSEGQGRDEQFF	TGTGCCAGCAGTGAAGGACAGGGGAGGGATGAGCAGTTCTTC
TRBV6-4	.	TRBJ2-1	TRBD2	CASSLLAGSGEQFF	TGTGCCAGCAGTCTACTAGCGGGGTCCGGGGAGCAGTTCTTC
TRBV18	.	TRBJ2-7	.	CASSPVRYYEQYF	TGTGCCAGCTCACCCGTACGGTACTACGAGCAGTACTTC
TRBV29-1	.	TRBJ1-1	.	CSGRWSTEAFF	TGCAGCGGCCGTTGGAGCACTGAAGCTTTCTTT
TRBV29-1	.	TRBJ1-2	TRBD1	CSLSGTADNYGYTF	TGCAGCTTAAGTGGGACAGCAGATAACTATGGCTACACCTTC
TRBV9	.	TRBJ2-2	TRBD2	CASSGGISGRANTGELFF	TGTGCCAGCAGCGGAGGGATTAGCGGGAGGGCGAACACCGGGGAGCTGTTTTTT
TRBV10-3	few	TRBJ2-1	TRBD2	CAIRGLAGANEQFF	TGTGCCATCAGGGGACTAGCGGGAGCCAATGAGCAGTTCTTC
TRBV7-3	few	TRBJ2-1	TRBD2	CASSLYPSGRGNEQFF	TGTGCCAGCAGCTTATACCCTAGCGGGAGAGGCAATGAGCAGTTCTTC